Sequencing of this T cell receptor (beta chain) was carried out in a study of blood T cell repertoires in COVID-19. Study overall: Whether acute or convalescent, the COVID-19 samples came from the United States, Italy and Spain. PBMCs, B-cell-depleted T cells, or T cells provided the cDNA or gDNA that made up the material.

This CDR3 is 13 amino acids long. CDR1 is PRHDT, CDR2 FYEKMQ, per germline (reference sequence). V dropped 6 bases and J dropped 7; count of bases not matched to a gene: 9. Produced via immunoSEQ multiplex PCR; TCRdb's table is partial and in-frame only. Of roughly 100,000 clones detected, about 92% appear once; the ten largest clones hold approximately 17%. This receptor was obtained from a woman aged 80 or over in a cohort sampled during active COVID-19. What was sequenced was peripheral blood. The chain links TRBV13 to TRBJ2-7, with 7 bases that match TRBD1. The CDR3: CASSPDRAREQYF. The CDR3 DNA follows: TGTGCCAGCAGTCCCGACAGGGCGAGGGAGCAGTACTTC.